This TCR beta chain is drawn from a study of regulatory T cells in long-lasting Graves disease (dated by TCRdb to 2020 to 2022). A note on the overall study: In the newly diagnosed Graves' disease group, patients had been taking antithyroid drugs for less than 3 months. Peripheral blood TCR sequencing and RNA sequencing compared persistent Graves' disease patients with newly diagnosed Graves' disease patients. The study was conducted in China and was registered as a clinical trial. A total of around 35 samples were covered by TCR sequencing, comprising roughly 13 persistent and around 20 newly diagnosed Graves' disease patients.

Libraries were built with multiplex PCR. The run used an Illumina HiSeq 4000. TCR beta libraries were built with iRepertoire HTBI primers and Arm-PCR amplification of CDR3 regions. Before sequencing, the PCR products went through gel purification. The paper's data handling went like this. Gene usage analysis of CDR3 amino acid clonotypes relied on the approximately 60 TRBV and over 13 TRBJ segments identified across samples. COPE and FqMerger were used to merge the filtered high-quality paired reads into contigs. BLAST was used to align contigs to the IMGT TRBV, TRBD and TRBJ reference genes, and CDR3 was defined following IMGT. Any clonotype with a frequency above 0.1% was classified as a highly expanded clone. Shannon entropy served as the measure of repertoire diversity, while the Gini coefficient captured V-J evenness. Clonotypes shared by more than one individual were considered public. TCRdb handled the public reads itself, with Q25 trimming in fastp and clone calling in MiXCR, and kept productive beta chains. Rows merge per CDR3 protein into single entries with the most common DNA and genes. The V and J calls and clone size come from TCRdb's table, not from the authors' own analysis. This sample comprises approximately 470,000 distinct CDR3 sequences, 16% of them detected only once. The ten largest account for more than 9% of the sample.

Taken from the germline V gene, the CDR1 and CDR2 loops are KGHDR and SFDVKD. V is shortened by 3 bases, J by 4 bases, and the region joining them spans 3 bases. Taken from cysteine to phenylalanine, the CDR3 has 12 residues. Here the CDR3 DNA is all that survives: 36 bases in frame from base 1. This sample's time point label indicates: newly diagnosed GD, antithyroid drugs for less than 3 months. For both TCR sequencing and RNA sequencing, RNA was extracted from PBMCs using TRIzol. Graves' disease was diagnosed according to American Thyroid Association guidelines. Patients were recruited from an endocrinology department in Xi'an, China. Each patient gave 8.5 to 9.5 milliliters of peripheral blood, collected in an EDTA anticoagulant tube. PBMCs were isolated by Ficoll Paque Plus density gradient separation without further T cell sorting. An Agilent 2100 Bioanalyzer and agarose gel were used to check RNA quality, while a NanoDrop 2000 measured RNA concentration.

Overall study outcomes, separate from this receptor: Peripheral blood alone was examined, since thyroid tissue, which constituted the primary lesion, could not be accessed. Only the TCR beta chain was sequenced and analyzed. A larger number of public clonotypes was shared among persistent patients (under 3,000) than among newly diagnosed patients (around 880). Preferential use of TRBV28, TRBJ1-2 and TRBJ2-5 was observed in persistent disease, whereas TRBV20-1 and TRBJ2-1 were favored in newly diagnosed disease. The authors noted that the small sample size was a limitation that may lower accuracy. Compared with newly diagnosed patients, persistent Graves' disease patients had lower TCR Shannon entropy and fewer highly expanded clones, which suggests clonal expansion.

This clonotype has ten or more counts. Its antigen remains unidentified. No base-level quality is on record; no much larger clone is a single base apart. This same sample was also part of a study on T cells in Graves' hyperthyroidism and ophthalmopathy. The second publication reports: A patient counted as having stable Graves' hyperthyroidism if no progression to ophthalmopathy occurred over 18 months of follow-up. The hyperthyroidism patients were between 18 and 65 years old and newly diagnosed, with a disease duration of less than 2 months. Patients with uncontrolled infections, other autoimmune diseases, pregnancy or lactation were excluded. Diagnoses relied on clinical symptoms, serum thyroxine and TRAb, thyroid ultrasound and orbital computed tomography. For the first round of RT-PCR on the TCR CDR3, the HTBI primer set was used together with the Qiagen OneStep RT-PCR kit. Most expanded thyroid clonotypes (frequency above 0.001) were also detected in blood, a finding suggesting that blood repertoires may reflect thyroid immune responses. A model built on a 13 V-J signature distinguished ophthalmopathy from stable hyperthyroidism, reaching 87.88% sensitivity and about 81% specificity in cross-validation and 80%/75% in testing. During validation, the model predicted progression to ophthalmopathy a median of roughly 7.1 months ahead of onset, with almost 71% sensitivity and 72.22% specificity. To identify TCR V-J signatures that set the groups apart, the researchers used a discovery cohort of about a hundred patients, made up of under 45 with Graves' ophthalmopathy and some 56 with stable Graves' hyperthyroidism. An independent validation cohort of under 20 hyperthyroidism patients and 17 patients who later progressed to ophthalmopathy tested prospective prediction of ophthalmopathy. The 100 discovery patients were divided at random into training and test sets in a 7:3 ratio. In roughly six Graves' hyperthyroidism patients, the study also compared T-cell repertoires from thyroid tissue with T-cell repertoires from blood. Once sampling was done, hyperthyroidism patients were given methimazole at a starting dose of 30 mg daily, whereas ophthalmopathy patients were given high-dose intravenous methylprednisolone. A second multiplex PCR round built the libraries, followed by size selection and purification. Sequencing of the libraries was done on an Illumina HiSeq2000 using paired-end 100 bp reads. SOAPnuke was used to process the raw data, removing reads that contained adapters or uncalled bases, had a mean Phred below 15, or lacked an exact match to the constant primer or identifier. High-quality paired reads were merged using COPE v1.2.5, and each unique nucleotide sequence was defined as a clonotype. Clonotypes were aligned to IMGT TRBV, TRBD and TRBJ reference segments using MiTCR v1.1. Only V-J combinations with frequency above 0.0001, covering 99.2% of repertoires, were analysed. The TCS score was defined as F50 (clonal expansion) divided by E x V (chaos), with BLOSUM62-based TCRdist calculated between CDR3 peptides within each V-J. Welch's t-statistics and random forest reduced roughly 530 V-J features to 10 to 15, which were used in a naive Bayes classifier (R e1071). Sample size was not statistically predetermined, and blinding of investigators to group allocation was not performed. The paper describes TCR Vbeta CDR3 sequencing of fewer than 150 peripheral blood samples, made up of under 50 ophthalmopathy patients, roughly 72 hyperthyroidism patients and roughly 17 progressor patients.

Recombination joined TRBV24-1 with TRBJ1-5; too little of a D gene remains to name it. The sequence derives from a man aged 40-49 years with Graves disease. Donor details come from another sample of the same person, matched by shared clones. Sequencing was performed on peripheral blood mononuclear cells (PBMCs), taken at new diagnosis, from a patient treated with antithyroid drugs. The sequence in DNA is TGTGCCACCAGTGATCAGAATCAGCCCCAGCATTTT. Its protein reads: CATSDQNQPQHF.